The next 8 T cell receptor beta chains were all read from a single sample in a study of T cells after yellow fever vaccination. TCRdb re-derived calls from the 5' RACE reads in MiXCR, one entry per CDR3 protein. Among some 320,000 distinct CDR3 sequences, roughly 9% were seen once, and the ten largest hold about 3.7%. Sequences were derived from CD4+ T cells sorted from PBMCs, sampled 5 days after the yellow fever booster vaccination. Receptor source: a man younger than 35 who received the YFV17D yellow fever vaccine.

V gene TRBV10-3 combines with J gene TRBJ1-5; 8 nucleotides line up with TRBD1. The CDR3 runs to 13 residues. The junction had 1 base not matched to a gene; V was cut back by 3 bases and J by 6 bases. Looked up from germline, CDR1 is ENHRY and CDR2 is SYGVKD. The CDR3 is CAISDRGLQPQHF. DNA for the CDR3: TGTGCCATCAGTGACAGGGGGCTTCAGCCCCAGCATTTT.

This clonotype was seen repeatedly, ten times or more. The gene calls are TRBV5-1 and TRBJ2-3, with D perhaps matching TRBD1 or TRBD2 (6 bases each). The germline V and J ends were trimmed by 2 bases and 5 bases, with 12 bases remaining between them. From germline, CDR1 is SGHRS and CDR2 YFSETQ. The CDR3 extends over 14 amino acids. The CDR3 region has the DNA TGCGCCAGCAGCTTACGGGGGCCTGGAGATACGCAGTATTTT. This translates into CASSLRGPGDTQYF.

The rearrangement uses TRBV5-5 and TRBJ2-5, with a weak D call TRBD1 (6 bases). Trimming took off 1 base at V and 1 base at J, with 14 bases between the two ends. This CDR3 comprises 16 residues. Germline V lookup: CDR1 SGHKS, CDR2 YYEKEE (reference sequence). CDR3: CASSLSAGQSQETQYF. The DNA of the CDR3 is TGTGCCAGCAGCTTGTCAGCTGGACAGTCCCAAGAGACCCAGTACTTC.

This clonotype has only a few counts. The J gene is TRBJ1-1, the V gene TRBV6-2 or TRBV6-3, with 8 bases matching TRBD1. Germline CDR1 reads MNHEY; CDR2 reads SVGEGT. The CDR3 covers 15 residues. V lost 6 bases, J lost 4 bases, and 10 bases stayed unmatched. The DNA for the CDR3 is TGTGCCAGCAGCCCTCGGACAGGGTTGACCACTGAAGCTTTCTTT. Amino acid sequence: CASSPRTGLTTEAFF.

The J gene is TRBJ1-1, the V gene TRBV6-6, with D hard to call. Germline values: CDR1 MNHNY, CDR2 SVGAGI (reference sequence). The V gene lost 2 bases and the J gene lost 3 bases, with 10 bases spanning the gap. This CDR3 is 14 amino acids long. Here the CDR3 reads CASSYGDGYTEAFF. The CDR3 DNA is TGTGCCAGCAGTTACGGAGACGGATACACTGAAGCTTTCTTT.

A remark on this clonotype: One base away lies a much larger clone, so this may be a sequencing read error. The genes are TRBV5-1 and TRBJ2-5; TRBD1 agrees at 9 bases. In germline, CDR1 is SGHRS, CDR2 YFSETQ. V shed 0 bases and J 3 bases; nucleotides not matched to a gene: 3. This CDR3 region has 15 residues. The CDR3 loop reads CASSLARTGEETQYF. The CDR3 region has the DNA TGCGCCAGCAGCTTGGCTAGGACAGGGGAAGAGACCCAGTACTTC.

The gene calls are TRBV2 and TRBJ2-5, with a tentative D call TRBD1 (5 bases). Germline CDR1 SNHLY, CDR2 FYNNEI. This CDR3 spans 13 amino acids. The V end lost 6 bases, the J end lost 3 bases, and 11 bases lay between the germline ends. The CDR3 region has the DNA TGTGCCAGCAGCGTCGACAGTAAAGAGACCCAGTACTTC. Protein: CASSVDSKETQYF.

In its sample, this clonotype was seen a few times. J is TRBJ1-6 and V is TRBV20-1; tentative D call: TRBD1 (6 bases). Deletions cut 6 bases from V and 7 bases from J, with 16 bases between. This CDR3 is 14 amino acids long. CDR1 DFQATT and CDR2 SNEGSKA come from the germline V gene (reference sequence). The chain's CDR3 is CSAYTGFQNSPLHF. The CDR3 DNA reads TGCAGTGCCTATACAGGGTTTCAAAATTCACCCCTCCACTTT.